This T cell receptor beta chain was identified in a study of T cell changes during pregnancy in multiple sclerosis. On this clone itself: Germline is not matched at one junction end, which may reflect a read error.

Germline V gene lookup returns CDR1 SQVTM and CDR2 ANQGSEA. The CDR3 runs to 13 residues. Repertoires were generated with immunoSEQ multiplex PCR, while TCRdb's copy carries only in-frame clones and drops some. The table includes under 50,000 clones, 95% detected once. The rearrangement links TRBV29-1 to TRBJ1-1, with D possibly being TRBD1 (6 bases). The sequencing used CD8+ T cells from peripheral blood mononuclear cells, collected in the first trimester of pregnancy. The source is a female donor with multiple sclerosis, enrolled in a pregnancy study. The DNA of the CDR3 is TGCAGCGTTTACCCGGGGGGACACCCCGAACCGATTTTT. This codes for CSVYPGGHPEPIF.